Shown below are 23 T cell receptor beta chains from a single sample sequenced in a study of blood T cell repertoires in COVID-19. Generated by immunoSEQ multiplex PCR, the TCRdb table keeps only in-frame clones and is missing some. This sample has some 290,000 clones, with about 76% found just once. Specimen: peripheral blood. These receptors were obtained from a woman aged 55-70 years with active or convalescent COVID-19.

CDR3 in DNA: TGTGCCAGCAGTTACTCCGGACAGGGTCACTACACCTTC. Protein sequence: CASSYSGQGHYTF. The chain is built from TRBV6-2 or TRBV6-3 and TRBJ1-2; 8 bases line up with TRBD1. The CDR3 contains 13 residues. Germline assignment: CDR1 MNHEY and CDR2 SVGEGT. Trimming took 0 bases from V and 10 from J; bases not matched to a gene: 4.

This clone has more than one count but fewer than ten. Distinct nucleotide sequences in the sample also encode this CDR3. The gene calls are TRBV7-9 and TRBJ1-1; 8 bases line up with TRBD1. The CDR3 consists of 15 residues. The J segment lost 2 bases and the V segment lost 5 bases, leaving 7 bases of the junction unmatched. Germline lookup yields CDR1 SEHNR and CDR2 FQNEAQ (reference sequence). CDR3 in amino acids: CASSPRTGINTEAFF. The CDR3, as DNA: TGTGCCAGCAGCCCCCGGACAGGGATCAACACTGAAGCTTTCTTT.

In DNA, the CDR3 is TGCGCCAGCAGCCAGGACCTTTACAGGGAGCAGTTCTTC. Its protein product is CASSQDLYREQFF. The chain uses TRBV4-1 and TRBJ2-1; perhaps TRBD1 as D (5 bases). The CDR3 extends over 13 amino acids. Trimming took off 3 bases at V and 10 bases at J, with 13 bases between the two ends. The germline CDR1 and CDR2 sequences are MGHRA and YSYEKL.

DNA for the CDR3: TGTGCCAGCAGTTTAGGGGGGGCGCCTGGAAACACCATATATTTT. Protein: CASSLGGAPGNTIYF. This chain uses TRBV27 with TRBJ1-3, with D tentatively TRBD1 (6 bases). The V gene lost 2 bases and the J gene lost 2 bases, with 10 bases spanning the gap. CDR3 length: 15 residues. Germline assignment: CDR1 MNHEY and CDR2 SMNVEV (reference sequence).

This clone was seen a handful of times. This chain links TRBV19 with TRBJ1-2; D remains unclear. V was pared by 3 bases and J by 4 bases, with 15 bases between. This CDR3 is built from 15 residues. Germline-derived CDR1 and CDR2 are LNHDA and SQIVND (reference sequence). CDR3 residues: CASSIKPEGGYGYTF. For the CDR3, the DNA is TGTGCCAGTAGTATCAAACCGGAAGGAGGCTATGGCTACACCTTC.

The V call is TRBV5-6, the J call TRBJ2-3, with a weak D call TRBD2 (7 bases). V was pared by 5 bases and J by 2 bases, with 15 bases between. The CDR3 extends over 15 amino acids. Germline assignment: CDR1 SGHDT and CDR2 YYEEEE. This chain's CDR3 is CASSMRGPPTDTQYF. DNA for the CDR3: TGTGCCAGCAGTATGCGGGGGCCCCCCACAGATACGCAGTATTTT.

This chain uses TRBV7-8 with TRBJ2-5, with TRBD2 identical over 9 bases. The CDR3 length is 19 residues. The trim removed 2 bases at V and 0 bases at J, leaving 13 bases unmatched. The germline gives CDR1 SGHVS, CDR2 FQNEAQ. This CDR3 reads CASSLRVGLAGLYQETQYF. The CDR3 DNA reads as TGTGCCAGCAGCTTACGCGTCGGCCTAGCGGGGTTGTACCAAGAGACCCAGTACTTC.

The V call is TRBV6-5, the J call TRBJ2-7; perhaps TRBD1 as D (5 bases). Germline CDR1 and CDR2: MNHEY and SVGAGI. Trimming pared 4 bases from V and 6 bases from J, leaving 16 bases between. This CDR3 spans 14 amino acids. The CDR3 here is CASSSSTVISEQYF. The CDR3 coding sequence is TGTGCCAGCAGTTCATCGACAGTAATTTCCGAGCAGTACTTC.

In its sample, this clone was seen a few times. The chain is built from TRBV18 and TRBJ2-3; maybe TRBD2 (5 bases). CDR3 size: 17 residues. CDR1 is KGHSH and CDR2 is LQKENI in the germline V gene. V lost 6 bases and J lost 2, with 21 bases in between. In DNA, the CDR3 is TGTGCCAGCTCTTCAAGAGGGCCAACGCAACCCACAGATACGCAGTATTTT. It yields the protein CASSSRGPTQPTDTQYF.

V and J are TRBV6-5 and TRBJ2-1; D gene ambiguous. The CDR3 spans 14 residues. Per germline, CDR1 MNHEY and CDR2 SVGAGI. Trimming removed 5 bases from V and 7 bases from J, with 15 bases in between. The DNA for the CDR3 is TGTGCCAGCAGTCTGGGCGCTGGGCTGAATGAGCAGTTCTTC. Translated, it gives CASSLGAGLNEQFF.

The gene calls are TRBV7-9 and TRBJ1-2; a weak D match, TRBD1 (5 bases). The germline V gene encodes CDR1 SEHNR and CDR2 FQNEAQ (reference sequence). This CDR3 spans 14 amino acids. Trimming took off 3 bases at V and 8 bases at J, with 16 bases between the two ends. In nucleotides, the CDR3 is TGTGCCAGCAGCTTGACTGAGCAGGGAAAAGGCTACACCTTC. This translates into CASSLTEQGKGYTF.

The CDR3 DNA reads TGTGCCAGCAGCCCTCGACAGGCTTATAATTCACCCCTCCACTTT. This translates into CASSPRQAYNSPLHF. This chain uses TRBV9 with TRBJ1-6; maybe TRBD1 (6 bases). V was shortened by 4 bases and J by 4 bases, with 12 bases between the two germline ends. CDR1 and CDR2 from the germline V gene are SGDLS and YYNGEE. The CDR3 consists of 15 residues.

This clone was found many times. Other DNA variants within this sample encode the same CDR3. The V and J genes are TRBV7-3 and TRBJ1-2; TRBD1 matches 9 bases. The CDR3 is made up of 13 amino acids. J lost 5 bases, V lost 5 bases, and 3 bases had no gene match. From germline, CDR1 is SGHTA and CDR2 FQGTGA. The chain's CDR3 is CASSPTGGYGYTF. The CDR3, as DNA: TGTGCCAGCAGCCCGACAGGGGGATATGGCTACACCTTC.

This clone came up once. The J gene is TRBJ1-1, the V gene TRBV6-1; D is perhaps TRBD1 (6 bases). Germline CDR1 reads MNHNS; CDR2 reads SASEGT. V gave up 2 bases and J gave up 5 bases, with 18 bases separating them. The CDR3 loop spans 16 amino acids. The CDR3 region has the DNA TGTGCCAGCAGTGAACTACAGGGTTTCGGCGGTACTGAAGCTTTCTTT. Its translation is CASSELQGFGGTEAFF.

This clone appeared once. V is TRBV30 and J is TRBJ1-1, with D perhaps TRBD1 (5 bases). The CDR3 spans 14 residues. CDR1 GTSNPN and CDR2 SVGIG come from the germline V gene (reference sequence). The V end was cut by 2 bases, the J end by 11 bases, with 21 bases between. As DNA, the CDR3 is TGTGCCTGGAGTCCCGGGTTAGGTCCGCGGGGGGCTTTCTTT. Its translation: CAWSPGLGPRGAFF.

The chain uses TRBV6-1 and TRBJ1-1, with 7 nucleotides matching TRBD1. V dropped 2 bases and J dropped 3; count of bases not matched to a gene: 3. Germline lookup yields CDR1 MNHNS and CDR2 SASEGT. The CDR3 has 14 residues. The CDR3 DNA sequence: TGTGCCAGCAGTGAACAGGGGGTATACACTGAAGCTTTCTTT. It yields the protein CASSEQGVYTEAFF.

The chain employs TRBV29-1 and TRBJ2-7; the D is unclear. CDR1 SQVTM and CDR2 ANQGSEA come from the germline V gene. The V and J ends lost 4 bases and 3 bases respectively, with 25 bases between them. The CDR3 loop spans 17 amino acids. The CDR3 reads CSVGRQSSHLPRYEQYF. The CDR3 DNA reads as TGCAGCGTTGGCCGACAATCGTCCCACCTCCCACGCTACGAGCAGTACTTC.

V usage is TRBV25-1 and J usage is TRBJ2-3; D is perhaps TRBD1 (5 bases). CDR3 size: 14 residues. Germline V CDR1 and CDR2: MGHDK, SYGVNS. The germline V and J ends were trimmed by 4 bases and 4 bases, with 12 bases remaining between them. The CDR3 DNA is TGTGCCAGCAGTGCTGCGGCAGGGTCAGATACGCAGTATTTT. Translated: CASSAAAGSDTQYF.

This chain joins TRBV7-2 and TRBJ1-1, with a tentative D call TRBD1 (5 bases). There are 14 residues in the CDR3. Germline V CDR1 and CDR2: SGHTA, FQGNSA. The germline V and J ends were trimmed by 7 bases and 2 bases, with 14 bases remaining between them. The CDR3 bases are TGTGCCAGCACTCTATGGGGCATTAACACTGAAGCTTTCTTT. It specifies CASTLWGINTEAFF.

The rearrangement uses TRBV4-2 and TRBJ2-1, with TRBD2 matching 9 bases. V dropped 0 bases and J dropped 8; count of bases not matched to a gene: 11. The germline gives CDR1 LGHNA, CDR2 YNFKEQ. The length of the CDR3 is 17 residues. CDR3 region: CASSQEGIAGALDEQFF. CDR3 sequence (DNA): TGTGCCAGCAGCCAAGAAGGAATAGCGGGGGCCTTGGATGAGCAGTTCTTC.

This clone was detected a few times. V usage is TRBV19 and J usage is TRBJ1-5, with unresolved D. The CDR3 contains 16 residues. V was clipped by 5 bases and J by 2 bases, with 16 bases between them. CDR1 and CDR2 (germline): LNHDA, SQIVND (reference sequence). CDR3 protein: CASSETLGGGNQPQHF. DNA of the CDR3: TGTGCCAGTAGTGAGACCCTGGGAGGAGGCAATCAGCCCCAGCATTTT.

The chain recombines TRBV12-3 or TRBV12-4 with TRBJ1-2, with 8 bases that match TRBD1. The V gene end was trimmed by 5 bases and the J gene end by 8 bases; junction bases not matched to a gene: 4. The CDR3 spans 12 residues. The chain's CDR3 is CASSDRGGGYTF. The CDR3, as DNA: TGTGCCAGCAGTGACAGGGGAGGCGGCTACACCTTC.

V gene TRBV7-3 combines with J gene TRBJ2-1; 11 bases agree with TRBD2. With 1 base clipped from V and 8 bases from J, the junction kept 7 bases outside the gene matches. Germline CDR1 and CDR2: SGHTA and FQGTGA. The CDR3 consists of 16 residues. CDR3 sequence (DNA): TGTGCCAGCAGCTTAAGTAGTAGCGGGGGGGCCCATGAGCAGTTCTTC. Translated: CASSLSSSGGAHEQFF.